This T cell receptor beta chain appears in the sequencing data of a study of T cell responses to AZD1222 COVID-19 vaccine. This CDR3 comprises 12 residues. The V gene lost 4 bases and the J gene lost 6 bases, with 10 bases spanning the gap. Germline loops: CDR1 LGHDT, CDR2 YNNKEL (reference sequence). Study-wide points: An increase in Spike-specific TCR breadth and depth was observed after two AZD1222 doses. In all cases, repertoires were sampled only after the peak T cell response.

Turning to this clone: Its antigen is as yet unknown.

Sequencing used immunoSEQ multiplex PCR; TCRdb keeps in-frame clones, though not all of them. The sample has about 200,000 clones; approximately 95% are singletons. This receptor was obtained from an adult who received the AZD1222 COVID-19 vaccine. This material consisted of peripheral blood, taken 28 days after the second AZD1222 dose. The gene calls are TRBV3-1 (or the pseudogene TRBV3-2) and TRBJ2-7; the D gene is possibly TRBD1 (6 bases). The CDR3 spells CASSRDRSEQYF. Written as DNA, the CDR3 is TGTGCCAGCAGCCGAGACAGGAGCGAGCAGTACTTC.